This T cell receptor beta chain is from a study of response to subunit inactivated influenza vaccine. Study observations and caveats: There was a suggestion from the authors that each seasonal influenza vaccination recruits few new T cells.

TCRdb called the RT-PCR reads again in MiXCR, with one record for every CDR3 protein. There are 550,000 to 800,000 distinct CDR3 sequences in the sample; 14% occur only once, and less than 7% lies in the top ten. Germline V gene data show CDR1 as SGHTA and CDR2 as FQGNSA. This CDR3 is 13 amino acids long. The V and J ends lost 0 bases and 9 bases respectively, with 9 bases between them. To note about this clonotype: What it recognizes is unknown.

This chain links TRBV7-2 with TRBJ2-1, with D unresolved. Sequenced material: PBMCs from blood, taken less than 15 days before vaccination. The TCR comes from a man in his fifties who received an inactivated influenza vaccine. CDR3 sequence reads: CASSLASRGEQFF. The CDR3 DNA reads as TGTGCCAGCAGCTTAGCCTCCAGAGGTGAGCAGTTCTTC.